This T cell receptor (beta chain) was sequenced during a study of Graves' ophthalmopathy and Graves' hyperthyroidism. Turning to the study itself: Peripheral blood sampling preceded any treatment and occurred at initial diagnosis.

A follow-up of 18 months without ophthalmopathy meant that hyperthyroidism was stable. Enrollment excluded any patients with other autoimmune diseases, uncontrolled infections, pregnancy or lactation. The authors amplified TCR beta CDR3 regions from RNA transcripts. Amplification began with first-round RT-PCR using HTBI primers, then second-round multiplex PCR was performed. TCRdb re-called the multiplex PCR reads with MiXCR, one entry per CDR3 protein. Of fewer than 650,000 distinct CDR3 sequences in the sample, approximately 22% are singletons; the top ten hold more than 5.5%. The CDR3 spans 12 residues. V was trimmed by 6 bases and J by 4 bases, leaving 10 bases between them. Germline loops: CDR1 MNHEY, CDR2 SVGEGT. Study-wide results and caveats: Blood was where most expanded thyroid clonotypes above 0.001 frequency also turned up.

Only a few counts were recorded for this clonotype. Its specificity is unknown. The TCR was taken from a woman aged 18 to 35 with stable Graves' hyperthyroidism. Some clones in this sample may be carry-over from other donors' samples. Sequencing was carried out using peripheral blood. The genes are TRBV6-2 or TRBV6-3 and TRBJ2-7, with D possibly being TRBD1 (6 bases). CDR3 in DNA: TGTGCCAGCAGAACCACAGGGTACGAGCAGTACTTC. Encoded protein: CASRTTGYEQYF.